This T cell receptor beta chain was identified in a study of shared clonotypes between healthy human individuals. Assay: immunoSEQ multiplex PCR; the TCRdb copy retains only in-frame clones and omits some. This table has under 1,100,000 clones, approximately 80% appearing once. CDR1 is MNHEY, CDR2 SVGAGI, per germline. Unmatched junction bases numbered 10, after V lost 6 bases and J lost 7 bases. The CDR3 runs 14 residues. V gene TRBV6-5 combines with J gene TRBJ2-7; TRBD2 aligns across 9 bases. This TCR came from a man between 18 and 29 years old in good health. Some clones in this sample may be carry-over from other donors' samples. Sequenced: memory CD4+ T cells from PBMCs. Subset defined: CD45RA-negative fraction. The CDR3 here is CASRGVAGAFEQYF. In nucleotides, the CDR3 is TGTGCCAGCAGGGGGGTAGCGGGGGCCTTTGAGCAGTACTTC.